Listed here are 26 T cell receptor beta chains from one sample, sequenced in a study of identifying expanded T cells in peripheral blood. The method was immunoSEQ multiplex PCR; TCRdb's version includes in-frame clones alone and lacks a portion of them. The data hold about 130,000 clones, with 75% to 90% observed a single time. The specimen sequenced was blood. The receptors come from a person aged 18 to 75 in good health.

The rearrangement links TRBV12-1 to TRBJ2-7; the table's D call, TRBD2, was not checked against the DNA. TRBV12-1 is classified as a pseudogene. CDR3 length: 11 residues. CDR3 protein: CASSRVLEQYF. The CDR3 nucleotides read TGTGCCAGCAGTCGAGTGCTCGAGCAGTACTTC.

The CDR3 region has the DNA TGTGCCAGCAGCTTAGTTAGGACCGGGGAGCTGTTTTTT. As protein: CASSLVRTGELFF. The J gene is TRBJ2-2, the V gene TRBV5-4; D gene ambiguous. Per germline, CDR1 SGHNT and CDR2 YYREEE (reference sequence). V dropped 2 bases and J dropped 5 bases, with 7 bases sitting between them. The CDR3 covers 13 residues.

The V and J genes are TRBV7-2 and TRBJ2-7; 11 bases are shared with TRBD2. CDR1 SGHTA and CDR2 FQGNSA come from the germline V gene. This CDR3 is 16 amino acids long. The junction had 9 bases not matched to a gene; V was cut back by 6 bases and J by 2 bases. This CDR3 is CASSPQPGLAAYEQYF. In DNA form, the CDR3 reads TGTGCCAGCAGTCCACAGCCGGGACTAGCGGCCTACGAGCAGTACTTC.

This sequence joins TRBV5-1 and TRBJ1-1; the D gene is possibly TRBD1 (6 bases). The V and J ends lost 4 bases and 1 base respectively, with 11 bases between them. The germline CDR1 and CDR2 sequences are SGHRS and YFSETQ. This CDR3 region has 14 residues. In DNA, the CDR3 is TGCGCCAGCAGCACCTGGGACACGAACACTGAAGCTTTCTTT. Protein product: CASSTWDTNTEAFF.

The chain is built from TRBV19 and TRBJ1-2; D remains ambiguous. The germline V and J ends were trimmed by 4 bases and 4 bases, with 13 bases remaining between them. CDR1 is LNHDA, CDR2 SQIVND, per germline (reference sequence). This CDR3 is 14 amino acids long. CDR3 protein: CASSTLEASYGYTF. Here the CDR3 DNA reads TGTGCCAGTAGTACCTTGGAAGCCTCCTATGGCTACACCTTC.

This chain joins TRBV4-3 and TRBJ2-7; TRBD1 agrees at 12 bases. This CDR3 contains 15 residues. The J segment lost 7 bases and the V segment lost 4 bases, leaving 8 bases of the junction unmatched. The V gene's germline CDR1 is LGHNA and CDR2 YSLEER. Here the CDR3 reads CASSRLGTGGSEQYF. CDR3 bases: TGCGCCAGCAGCCGCCTTGGGACAGGGGGCAGTGAGCAGTACTTC.

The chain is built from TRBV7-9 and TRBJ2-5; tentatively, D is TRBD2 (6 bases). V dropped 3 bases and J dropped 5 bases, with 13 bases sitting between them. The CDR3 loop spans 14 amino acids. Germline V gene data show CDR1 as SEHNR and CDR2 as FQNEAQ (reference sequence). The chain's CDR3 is CASSLVAGTETQYF. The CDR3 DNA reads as TGTGCCAGCAGCTTGGTCGCGGGGACGGAGACCCAGTACTTC.

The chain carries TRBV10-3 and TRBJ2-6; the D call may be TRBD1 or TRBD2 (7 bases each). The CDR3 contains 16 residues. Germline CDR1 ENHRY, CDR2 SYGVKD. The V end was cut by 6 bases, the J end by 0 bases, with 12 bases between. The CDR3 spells CAIRPGGDSGANVLTF. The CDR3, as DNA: TGTGCCATCAGGCCAGGGGGGGACTCTGGGGCCAACGTCCTGACTTTC.

DNA for the CDR3: TGTGCCAGCAGCTTATCTCAGGTAGCGGGAGTGCTGGAGCAGTACTTC. Translation: CASSLSQVAGVLEQYF. This chain connects TRBV7-8 to TRBJ2-7; 9 positions agree with TRBD2. This CDR3 has 16 residues. Trimming took 2 bases from V and 7 from J; bases not matched to a gene: 12. Per germline, CDR1 SGHVS and CDR2 FQNEAQ. The full variable domain, with the rest looked up from reference TRBV7-8 and TRBJ2-7, is GAGVSQSPRYKVAKRGQDVALRCDPISGHVSLFWYQQALGQGPEFLTYFQNEAQLDKSGLPSDRFFAERPEGSVSTLKIQRTQQEDSAVYLCASSLSQVAGVLEQYFGPGTRLTVT.

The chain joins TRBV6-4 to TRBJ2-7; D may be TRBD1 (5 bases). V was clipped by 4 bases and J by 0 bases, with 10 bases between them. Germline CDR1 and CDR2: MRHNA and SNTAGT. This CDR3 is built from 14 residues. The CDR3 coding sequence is TGTGCCAGCAGTGGTGACAGAAGCTCCTACGAGCAGTACTTC. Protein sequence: CASSGDRSSYEQYF.

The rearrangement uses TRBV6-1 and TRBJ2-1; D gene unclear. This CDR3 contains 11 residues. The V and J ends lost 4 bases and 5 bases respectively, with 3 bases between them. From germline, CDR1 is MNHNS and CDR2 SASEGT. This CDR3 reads CASSAHNEQFF. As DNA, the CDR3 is TGTGCCAGCAGTGCCCACAATGAGCAGTTCTTC.

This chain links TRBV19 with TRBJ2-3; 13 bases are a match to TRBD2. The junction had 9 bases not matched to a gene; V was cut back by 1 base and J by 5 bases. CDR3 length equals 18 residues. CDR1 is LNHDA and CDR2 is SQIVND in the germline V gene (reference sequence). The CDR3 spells CASSIGRGLAGMKDTQYF. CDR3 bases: TGTGCCAGTAGTATAGGTCGGGGACTAGCGGGGATGAAAGATACGCAGTATTTT.

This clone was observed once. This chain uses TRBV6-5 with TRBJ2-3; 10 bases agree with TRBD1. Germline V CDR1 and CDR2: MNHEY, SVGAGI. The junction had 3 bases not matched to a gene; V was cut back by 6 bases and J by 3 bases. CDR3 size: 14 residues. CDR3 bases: TGTGCCAGCAGATGGACAGGGGGTACAGATACGCAGTATTTT. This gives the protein CASRWTGGTDTQYF.

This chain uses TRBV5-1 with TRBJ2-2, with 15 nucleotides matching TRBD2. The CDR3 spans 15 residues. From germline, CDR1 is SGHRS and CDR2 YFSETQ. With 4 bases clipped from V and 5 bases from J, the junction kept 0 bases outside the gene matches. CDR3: CASSGTSGGTGELFF. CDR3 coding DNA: TGCGCCAGCAGCGGGACTAGCGGGGGGACCGGGGAGCTGTTTTTT.

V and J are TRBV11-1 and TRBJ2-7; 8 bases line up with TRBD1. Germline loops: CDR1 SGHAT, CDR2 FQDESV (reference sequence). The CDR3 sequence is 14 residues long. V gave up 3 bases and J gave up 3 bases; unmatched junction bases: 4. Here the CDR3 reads CASSFGQGDYEQYF. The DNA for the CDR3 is TGTGCCAGCAGCTTTGGACAGGGAGACTACGAGCAGTACTTC.

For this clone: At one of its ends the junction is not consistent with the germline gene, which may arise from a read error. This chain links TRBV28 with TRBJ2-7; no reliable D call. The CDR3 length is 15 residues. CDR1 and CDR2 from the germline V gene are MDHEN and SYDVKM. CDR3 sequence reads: CASSSVETSSYEQYF. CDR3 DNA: TGTGCAAGCAGCTCCGTCGAGACAAGCTCCTACGAGCAGTACTTC.

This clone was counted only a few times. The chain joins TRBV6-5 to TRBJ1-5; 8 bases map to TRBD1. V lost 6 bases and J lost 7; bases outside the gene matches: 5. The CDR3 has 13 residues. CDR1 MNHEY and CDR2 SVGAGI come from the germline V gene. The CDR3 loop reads CASSLQGEQPQHF. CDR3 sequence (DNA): TGTGCCAGCAGCCTACAGGGGGAACAGCCCCAGCATTTT.

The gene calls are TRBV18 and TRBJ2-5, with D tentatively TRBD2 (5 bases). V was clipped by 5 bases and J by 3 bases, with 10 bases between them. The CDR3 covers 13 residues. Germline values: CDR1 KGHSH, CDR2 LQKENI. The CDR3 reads CASSEMGEETQYF. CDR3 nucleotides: TGTGCCAGCTCAGAAATGGGAGAAGAGACCCAGTACTTC.

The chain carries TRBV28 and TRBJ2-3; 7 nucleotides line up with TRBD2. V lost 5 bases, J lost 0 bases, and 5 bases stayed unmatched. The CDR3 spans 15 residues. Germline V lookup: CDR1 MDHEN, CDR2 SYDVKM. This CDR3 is CASSPGGESTDTQYF. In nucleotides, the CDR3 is TGTGCCAGCAGTCCTGGGGGGGAGAGCACAGATACGCAGTATTTT.

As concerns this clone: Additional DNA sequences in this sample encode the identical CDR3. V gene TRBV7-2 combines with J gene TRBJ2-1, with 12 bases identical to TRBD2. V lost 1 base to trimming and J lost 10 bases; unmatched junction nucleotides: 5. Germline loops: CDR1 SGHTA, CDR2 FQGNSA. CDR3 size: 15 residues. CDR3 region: CASSLGLAGGLEQFF. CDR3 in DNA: TGTGCCAGCAGCTTAGGGCTAGCGGGGGGGCTGGAGCAGTTCTTC.

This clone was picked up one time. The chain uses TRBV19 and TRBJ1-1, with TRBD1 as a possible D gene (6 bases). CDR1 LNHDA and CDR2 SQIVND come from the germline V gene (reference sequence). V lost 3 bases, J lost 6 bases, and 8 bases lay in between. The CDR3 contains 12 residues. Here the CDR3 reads CASSIRGSEAFF. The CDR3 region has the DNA TGTGCCAGTAGTATTAGGGGGTCTGAAGCTTTCTTT.

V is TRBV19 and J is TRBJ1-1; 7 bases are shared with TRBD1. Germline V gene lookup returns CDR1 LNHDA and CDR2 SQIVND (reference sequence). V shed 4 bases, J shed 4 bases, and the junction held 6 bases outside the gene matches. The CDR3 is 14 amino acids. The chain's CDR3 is CASSTVTGITEAFF. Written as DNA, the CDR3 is TGTGCCAGTAGTACCGTGACAGGGATCACTGAAGCTTTCTTT. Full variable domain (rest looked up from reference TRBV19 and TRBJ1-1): DGGITQSPKYLFRKEGQNVTLSCEQNLNHDAMYWYRQDPGQGLRLIYYSQIVNDFQKGDIAEGYSVSREKKESFPLTVTSAQKNPTAFYLCASSTVTGITEAFFGQGTRLTVV.

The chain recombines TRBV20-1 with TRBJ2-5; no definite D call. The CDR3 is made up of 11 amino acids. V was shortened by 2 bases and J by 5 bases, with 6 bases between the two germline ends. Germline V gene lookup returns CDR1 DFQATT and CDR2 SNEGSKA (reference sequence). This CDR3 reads CSARNWETQYF. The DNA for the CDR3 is TGCAGTGCTAGAAACTGGGAGACCCAGTACTTC.

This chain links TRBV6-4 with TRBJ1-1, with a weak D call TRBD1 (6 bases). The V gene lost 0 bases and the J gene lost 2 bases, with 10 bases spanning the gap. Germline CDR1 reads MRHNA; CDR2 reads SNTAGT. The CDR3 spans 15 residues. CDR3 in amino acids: CASSDSGTPNTEAFF. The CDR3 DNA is TGTGCCAGCAGTGACTCCGGGACACCTAACACTGAAGCTTTCTTT.

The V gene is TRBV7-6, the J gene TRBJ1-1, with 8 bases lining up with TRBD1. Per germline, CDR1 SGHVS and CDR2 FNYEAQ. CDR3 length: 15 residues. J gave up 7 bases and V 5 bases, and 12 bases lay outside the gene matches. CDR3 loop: CASSPEGPGGSEAFF. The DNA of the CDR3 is TGTGCCAGCAGCCCAGAGGGGCCAGGGGGCAGTGAAGCTTTCTTT.

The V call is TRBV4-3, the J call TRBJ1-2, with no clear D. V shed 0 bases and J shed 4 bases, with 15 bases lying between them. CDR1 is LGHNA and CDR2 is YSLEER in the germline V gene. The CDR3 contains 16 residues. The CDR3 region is CASSQEPTVGRYGYTF. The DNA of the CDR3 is TGCGCCAGCAGCCAAGAACCGACGGTCGGGCGCTATGGCTACACCTTC.